Listed below are T cell receptor beta chains from one sample, sequenced in a study of blood T cell repertoires in COVID-19. Data came from immunoSEQ multiplex PCR; TCRdb stores just in-frame clones and leaves some out. The sample contains about 190,000 clones, roughly nine tenths of which appear only once. What was sequenced was peripheral blood. The receptor set was obtained from a man aged 25 to 45 with acute or convalescent COVID-19. CDR3s include the opening cysteine and the closing phenylalanine or tryptophan. A D gene is named only where the DNA matches it firmly. Rows may omit the clone size; those that give it use once, few, many or a size class.

V gene: TRBV4-2
J gene: TRBJ2-1
clone size: -
D gene: TRBD1
CDR3 DNA: TGTGCCAGCAGCCAAGCCGGGACAGGGGTGGATGAGCAGTTCTTC
CDR3 protein: CASSQAGTGVDEQFF

V gene: TRBV6-4
J gene: TRBJ1-4
clone size: -
D gene: -
CDR3 DNA: TGTGCCTGCGCGGGGGGTTGTGAAAAACTGTTTTTT
CDR3 protein: CACAGGCEKLFF

V gene: TRBV6-5
J gene: TRBJ1-5
clone size: -
D gene: -
CDR3 DNA: TGTGCCAGCAGCCAACAGGGAGAGGGAAGTCAGCCCCAGCATTTT
CDR3 protein: CASSQQGEGSQPQHF

V gene: TRBV5-1
J gene: TRBJ1-6
clone size: -
D gene: -
CDR3 DNA: TGCGCCAGCAGCTTAGGGGACTCCGGGTTGAATTCACCCCTCCACTTT
CDR3 protein: CASSLGDSGLNSPLHF

V gene: TRBV19
J gene: TRBJ2-1
clone size: -
D gene: TRBD2
CDR3 DNA: TGTGCCAGTAGTATGGGACTAGAGCACAATGAGCAGTTCTTC
CDR3 protein: CASSMGLEHNEQFF

V gene: TRBV27
J gene: TRBJ1-1
clone size: -
D gene: -
CDR3 DNA: TGTGCCAGCAGTTTAAACAGGAACACTGAAGCTTTCTTT
CDR3 protein: CASSLNRNTEAFF

V gene: TRBV28
J gene: TRBJ2-1
clone size: once
D gene: -
CDR3 DNA: TGTGCCAGCAGCGCCGGGACTGGGACCTACAATGAGCAGTTCTTC
CDR3 protein: CASSAGTGTYNEQFF

V gene: TRBV9
J gene: TRBJ2-1
clone size: once
D gene: TRBD2
CDR3 DNA: TGTGCCAGCAGCCCGACCACTAGCGGGAGGCTCAACAATGAGCAGTTCTTC
CDR3 protein: CASSPTTSGRLNNEQFF

V gene: TRBV27
J gene: TRBJ1-4
clone size: -
D gene: -
CDR3 DNA: TGTGCCAGCAGTTTATCTTGGGCGACTAATGAAAAACTGTTTTTT
CDR3 protein: CASSLSWATNEKLFF

V gene: TRBV28
J gene: TRBJ2-1
clone size: -
D gene: -
CDR3 DNA: TGTGCCATCTCAGGGGCCAACTCCTACAATGAGCAGTTCTTC
CDR3 protein: CAISGANSYNEQFF

V gene: TRBV5-4
J gene: TRBJ1-2
clone size: -
D gene: TRBD1
CDR3 DNA: TGTGCCAGCAGCACACAGGGGGCTGGTTCTGGCTACACCTTC
CDR3 protein: CASSTQGAGSGYTF

V gene: TRBV29-1
J gene: TRBJ1-1
clone size: -
D gene: TRBD1
CDR3 DNA: TGCAGCGTCGCGACAGGGGCCACTGAAGCTTTCTTT
CDR3 protein: CSVATGATEAFF

V gene: TRBV5-1
J gene: TRBJ2-3
clone size: -
D gene: -
CDR3 DNA: TGCGCCAGCAGCTTCCAGATGGGGGCGACAGATACGCAGTATTTT
CDR3 protein: CASSFQMGATDTQYF

V gene: TRBV5-1
J gene: TRBJ2-1
clone size: -
D gene: -
CDR3 DNA: TGCGCCAGCAGGGGGACTGGGATCTCCTACAATGAGCAGTTCTTC
CDR3 protein: CASRGTGISYNEQFF

V gene: TRBV9
J gene: TRBJ2-7
clone size: -
D gene: TRBD2
CDR3 DNA: TGTGCCAGTTCCCCCGGGACTAGCGTTTTCGAGCAGTACTTC
CDR3 protein: CASSPGTSVFEQYF

V gene: TRBV6-6
J gene: TRBJ1-2
clone size: -
D gene: -
CDR3 DNA: TGTGCCAGCAGTCAACGCGCGGAACGCTACACCTTC
CDR3 protein: CASSQRAERYTF

V gene: TRBV3-1/TRBV3-2
J gene: TRBJ1-2
clone size: -
D gene: -
CDR3 DNA: TGTGCCAGCAGCCCCCGAACCTATCGTAACTATGGCTACACCTTC
CDR3 protein: CASSPRTYRNYGYTF

V gene: TRBV3-1/TRBV3-2
J gene: TRBJ2-2
clone size: -
D gene: TRBD2
CDR3 DNA: TGTGCCAGCAGCCAAGATGTCCTAGCGGGAGGTATCGGGGAGCTGTTTTTT
CDR3 protein: CASSQDVLAGGIGELFF

V gene: TRBV10-2
J gene: TRBJ1-3
clone size: -
D gene: TRBD1
CDR3 DNA: TGCGCCAGCAGGCCGGGACAGGCTTCTGGAAACACCATATATTTT
CDR3 protein: CASRPGQASGNTIYF

V gene: TRBV11-2
J gene: TRBJ2-7
clone size: -
D gene: TRBD2
CDR3 DNA: TGTGCCAGCAGCCCCCCCGGACTAGCGGGGGGCCCCTACGAGCAGTACTTC
CDR3 protein: CASSPPGLAGGPYEQYF

V gene: TRBV13
J gene: TRBJ1-4
clone size: -
D gene: TRBD1
CDR3 DNA: TGTGCCAGCAGCCTTAGGGGACAGGGGGCCGAAAAACTGTTTTTT
CDR3 protein: CASSLRGQGAEKLFF

V gene: TRBV7-3
J gene: TRBJ2-2
clone size: -
D gene: TRBD2
CDR3 DNA: TGTGCCAGCAGCCCTACGGCGGGAGCCGGGGAGCTGTTTTTT
CDR3 protein: CASSPTAGAGELFF

V gene: TRBV5-4
J gene: TRBJ2-7
clone size: -
D gene: -
CDR3 DNA: TGTGCCAGCAGCCCAGGACTGGGAACCTACGAGCAGTACTTC
CDR3 protein: CASSPGLGTYEQYF

V gene: TRBV29-1
J gene: TRBJ1-1
clone size: -
D gene: -
CDR3 DNA: TGCAGCGGCTCTGCGGTGGTGAACATGAACACTGAAGCTTTCTTT
CDR3 protein: CSGSAVVNMNTEAFF

V gene: TRBV18
J gene: TRBJ1-1
clone size: -
D gene: TRBD1
CDR3 DNA: TGTGCCAGCTCCGCGACAGGGGGCAACACTGAAGCTTTCTTT
CDR3 protein: CASSATGGNTEAFF

V gene: TRBV5-1
J gene: TRBJ2-3
clone size: -
D gene: TRBD1
CDR3 DNA: TGCGCCAGCAGCTTGTCTCCGTCCAGAACAGGGGTTGATACGCAGTATTTT
CDR3 protein: CASSLSPSRTGVDTQYF

V gene: TRBV3-1/TRBV3-2
J gene: TRBJ1-1
clone size: -
D gene: -
CDR3 DNA: TGTGCCAGCTCTCGGGACACTGAAGCTTTCTTT
CDR3 protein: CASSRDTEAFF

V gene: TRBV19
J gene: TRBJ1-5
clone size: -
D gene: -
CDR3 DNA: TGTGCCAGTAGCACTGACCGGGGGAGCAATCAGCCCCAGCATTTT
CDR3 protein: CASSTDRGSNQPQHF

V gene: TRBV2
J gene: TRBJ1-1
clone size: -
D gene: -
CDR3 DNA: TGTGCCAGCCTGGGGACAACTAAACTCAAGAACACTGAAGCTTTCTTT
CDR3 protein: CASLGTTKLKNTEAFF